The 26 T cell receptor beta chains below were found in one sample sequenced in a study of blood T cells in healthy people across ages. A sample-barcoded 5' primer and a J-beta primer mix were used in a second PCR of about 7 to 12 cycles. TCRdb reprocessed the 5' RACE reads with MiXCR, giving one entry per CDR3 protein. The sample consists of 650,000 to 1,000,000 distinct CDR3 sequences, about 37% of them appearing once. Source material: blood. These receptors all stem from a man younger than 30 in good health.

This clonotype was seen a handful of times. The J gene is TRBJ1-1, the V gene TRBV9, with 7 positions matching TRBD1. V lost 2 bases to trimming and J lost 1 base; unmatched junction nucleotides: 2. Germline V gene lookup returns CDR1 SGDLS and CDR2 YYNGEE. The CDR3 has 14 residues. CDR3 residues: CASSVRDRNTEAFF. CDR3 DNA: TGTGCCAGCAGCGTTCGGGACAGGAACACTGAAGCTTTCTTT.

This clonotype was seen a handful of times. This chain connects TRBV6-5 to TRBJ2-5; D perhaps matches TRBD1 (5 bases). Germline V gene data show CDR1 as MNHEY and CDR2 as SVGAGI. V dropped 10 bases and J dropped 0 bases, with 12 bases sitting between them. The CDR3 is 13 amino acids. In DNA form, the CDR3 reads TGTGCCACTAAGACAGCTAACCAAGAGACCCAGTACTTC. Protein: CATKTANQETQYF.

This clonotype occurred a few times. V and J are TRBV12-3 or TRBV12-4 and TRBJ1-5; D remains unclear. This CDR3 is built from 14 residues. V shed 7 bases and J shed 1 base, with 11 bases lying between them. CDR3 coding DNA: TGTGCCAGCATGCTACAAGGGAGCAATCAGCCCCAGCATTTT. It is translated as CASMLQGSNQPQHF.

A word on this clonotype: The junction and the germline gene differ at one end; a read error may be behind it. The rearrangement links TRBV10-3 to TRBJ1-2; 7 bases are shared with TRBD1. This CDR3 comprises 13 residues. CDR1 and CDR2 from the germline V gene are ENHRY and SYGVKD. The CDR3 DNA follows: TGTGTCATCAGTGGAACGACAGGGAAAGGCTACACCTTC. This translates into CVISGTTGKGYTF.

The rearrangement links TRBV13 to TRBJ2-5; D perhaps matches TRBD1 (6 bases). The CDR3 has 17 residues. V dropped 1 base and J dropped 5 bases, with 20 bases sitting between them. Germline-derived CDR1 and CDR2 are PRHDT and FYEKMQ (reference sequence). The CDR3 reads CASSLALSDSHWETQYF. CDR3 DNA sequence: TGTGCCAGCAGCTTAGCGCTATCGGACAGTCATTGGGAGACCCAGTACTTC.

This clonotype was recorded a few times. J is TRBJ1-1 and V is TRBV9; unclear D gene. Trimming pared 2 bases from V and 3 bases from J, leaving 14 bases between. This CDR3 comprises 15 residues. Germline CDR1 reads SGDLS; CDR2 reads YYNGEE. CDR3 region: CASSVVGDLYTEAFF. CDR3 nucleotide sequence: TGTGCCAGCAGCGTGGTCGGTGACCTCTACACTGAAGCTTTCTTT.

The chain joins TRBV12-3 or TRBV12-4 to TRBJ2-3; D may be TRBD1 or TRBD2 (5 bases each). Trimming took off 2 bases at V and 5 bases at J, with 17 bases between the two ends. The CDR3 has 16 residues. CDR3: CASSLSQGRLGDTQYF. The CDR3, as DNA: TGTGCCAGCAGTTTATCGCAGGGACGTTTGGGAGATACGCAGTATTTT.

This clonotype was counted a few times. The chain employs TRBV2 and TRBJ1-5; D is possibly TRBD1 (5 bases). The germline V and J ends were trimmed by 3 bases and 4 bases, with 7 bases remaining between them. Germline V gene data show CDR1 as SNHLY and CDR2 as FYNNEI. This CDR3 comprises 13 residues. CDR3 bases: TGTGCCAGCAGTGACAGGGTAAATCAGCCCCAGCATTTT. Encoded protein: CASSDRVNQPQHF.

The CDR3 spells CASSLVLGGTSYNEQYF. In nucleotides, the CDR3 is TGTGCCAGCAGCTTAGTTTTAGGGGGGACTTCCTACAATGAGCAGTACTTC. V usage is TRBV11-2 and J usage is TRBJ2-7, with D perhaps being TRBD1 or TRBD2 (6 bases each). V shed 1 base and J shed 7 bases, with 23 bases lying between them. This CDR3 has 17 amino acids. CDR1 is SGHAT and CDR2 is FQNNGV in the germline V gene.

As regards this clonotype: A read error may produce the germline difference seen at one junction end. The rearrangement links TRBV20-1 to TRBJ1-1; TRBD1 is a possible D gene (5 bases). The CDR3 has 17 residues. Germline values: CDR1 DFQATT, CDR2 SNEGSKA (reference sequence). CDR3 amino acids: CSARAGSAWGMNTEAFF. The CDR3 bases are TGCAGTGCAAGAGCAGGGTCCGCATGGGGCATGAACACTGAAGCTTTCTTT.

A few counts support this clonotype. The chain links TRBV21-1 to TRBJ2-1. TRBV21-1 is described as a pseudogene. This CDR3 is built from 16 residues. In DNA, the CDR3 is TGTGCCAGCAGCAAAGGCAACAGACTCTCCTACAATGAGCAGTTCTTC. It specifies CASSKGNRLSYNEQFF.

The chain combines TRBV20-1 with TRBJ2-1; tentative D call: TRBD2 (7 bases). There are 15 residues in the CDR3. Deletions cut 0 bases from V and 8 bases from J, with 17 bases between. Germline V lookup: CDR1 DFQATT, CDR2 SNEGSKA (reference sequence). CDR3 protein: CSARDYERGGDEQFF. Written as DNA, the CDR3 is TGCAGTGCTAGAGATTATGAGAGGGGGGGGGATGAGCAGTTCTTC.

This clonotype occurred a few times. The chain carries TRBV5-1 and TRBJ2-3; D gene unclear. Germline V gene data show CDR1 as SGHRS and CDR2 as YFSETQ. The V and J ends lost 2 bases and 0 bases respectively, with 10 bases between them. There are 15 residues in the CDR3. The CDR3 region is CASSFGSSSTDTQYF. CDR3 coding DNA: TGCGCCAGCAGCTTCGGGTCTTCTAGCACAGATACGCAGTATTTT.

V and J are TRBV5-1 and TRBJ2-2, with D tentatively TRBD1 or TRBD2 (5 bases each). V shed 7 bases and J shed 0 bases, with 13 bases lying between them. This CDR3 contains 15 residues. Germline V gene lookup returns CDR1 SGHRS and CDR2 YFSETQ. The CDR3 reads CASRFGGSNTGELFF. CDR3 DNA sequence: TGCGCCAGCCGATTTGGGGGTTCGAACACCGGGGAGCTGTTTTTT. Full variable domain (missing parts from reference TRBV5-1 and TRBJ2-2): KAGVTQTPRYLIKTRGQQVTLSCSPISGHRSVSWYQQTPGQGLQFLFEYFSETQRNKGNFPGRFSGRQFSNSRSEMNVSTLELGDSALYLCASRFGGSNTGELFFGEGSRLTVL.

In its sample, this clonotype was seen a few times. This chain connects TRBV7-2 to TRBJ2-1; D call uncertain. In germline, CDR1 is SGHTA, CDR2 FQGNSA. The CDR3 consists of 14 residues. The V end was cut by 1 base, the J end by 5 bases, with 9 bases between. The CDR3 region has the DNA TGTGCCAGCAGCTTAGGGGCGGAAAACAATGAGCAGTTCTTC. Encoded protein: CASSLGAENNEQFF. Full variable domain (outside the CDR3, taken from reference TRBV7-2 and TRBJ2-1): GAGVSQSPSNKVTEKGKDVELRCDPISGHTALYWYRQSLGQGLEFLIYFQGNSAPDKSGLPSDRFSAERTGGSVSTLTIQRTQQEDSAVYLCASSLGAENNEQFFGPGTRLTVL.

In the case of this clonotype: The junction shows a germline mismatch at one end, possibly a read error. The chain has TRBV29-1 and TRBJ2-7; no reliable D call. In germline, CDR1 is SQVTM, CDR2 ANQGSEA. This CDR3 comprises 10 residues. The CDR3 nucleotides are TGCGGCGTCTACAACAACGAGCAGTACTTC. Translating it yields CGVYNNEQYF.

The chain recombines TRBV6-5 with TRBJ2-1; D unresolved. Trimming left V 4 bases short and J 5 bases short, with 9 bases between. This CDR3 has 13 residues. Germline V gene lookup returns CDR1 MNHEY and CDR2 SVGAGI. CDR3 sequence: CASSFGPDNEQFF. The CDR3 DNA follows: TGTGCCAGCAGTTTCGGACCCGACAATGAGCAGTTCTTC.

This clonotype has just a few counts. This sequence joins TRBV5-1 and TRBJ1-2; 7 nucleotides align to TRBD1. CDR1 SGHRS and CDR2 YFSETQ come from the germline V gene. V dropped 4 bases and J dropped 6; count of bases not matched to a gene: 9. The CDR3 length is 14 residues. CDR3 loop: CASSTGQAGNGYTF. CDR3 coding DNA: TGCGCCAGCAGCACCGGACAGGCGGGCAATGGCTACACCTTC.

This clonotype showed up just a few times. The chain recombines TRBV20-1 with TRBJ1-4, with unresolved D. The CDR3 runs 14 residues. Germline-derived CDR1 and CDR2 are DFQATT and SNEGSKA (reference sequence). V was trimmed by 5 bases and J by 0 bases, leaving 10 bases between them. CDR3 sequence reads: CSAESVTTNEKLFF. CDR3 coding DNA: TGCAGTGCTGAATCAGTTACAACTAATGAAAAACTGTTTTTT.

This clonotype was observed at least ten times. The V call is TRBV28, the J call TRBJ1-2; weak D call: TRBD1 (5 bases). V was shortened by 3 bases and J by 10 bases, with 12 bases between the two germline ends. CDR1 MDHEN and CDR2 SYDVKM come from the germline V gene. CDR3 length: 12 residues. The CDR3 sequence: CASSLQTETYTF. The CDR3 bases are TGTGCCAGCAGTTTGCAGACAGAAACCTACACCTTC.

This clonotype showed up many times. The chain carries TRBV20-1 and TRBJ1-2; weak D call: TRBD1 (6 bases). The length of the CDR3 is 14 residues. V was shortened by 0 bases and J by 8 bases, with 16 bases between the two germline ends. CDR1 is DFQATT and CDR2 is SNEGSKA in the germline V gene (reference sequence). CDR3 in amino acids: CSARDAGEGSGYTF. For the CDR3, the DNA is TGCAGTGCTAGAGATGCAGGGGAAGGTAGCGGCTACACCTTC.

This clonotype occurred many times. The gene calls are TRBV9 and TRBJ1-1; D perhaps matches TRBD1 (6 bases). Trimming cost V 4 bases and J 4 bases, with 11 bases left between them. The CDR3 spans 13 residues. CDR1 is SGDLS, CDR2 YYNGEE, per germline. The DNA of the CDR3 is TGTGCCAGCAGCCCCGAAGGGGGCACTGAAGCTTTCTTT. Translation gives CASSPEGGTEAFF.

This clonotype was picked up a small number of times. The chain uses TRBV12-3 or TRBV12-4 and TRBJ1-5, with a weak D call TRBD1 (6 bases). Trimming took 1 base from V and 11 from J, leaving 9 bases between them. The CDR3 is 12 residues long. The CDR3 DNA follows: TGTGCCAGCAGTTTAGGGGGACAAGCCCAGCATTTT. It codes for CASSLGGQAQHF.

The chain joins TRBV4-2 to TRBJ2-5, with 10 positions matching TRBD2. The CDR3 runs to 20 residues. Trimming at V came to 1 base and at J to 1 base, leaving 15 bases not matched to a gene. Germline CDR1 and CDR2: LGHNA and YNFKEQ. The CDR3 reads CASSQVRWGTSARTQETQYF. The DNA for the CDR3 is TGTGCCAGCAGCCAAGTACGGTGGGGGACTAGCGCCAGAACCCAAGAGACCCAGTACTTC.

This chain uses TRBV18 with TRBJ1-6; D unclear. Germline CDR1 KGHSH, CDR2 LQKENI. The ends were cut back, 2 bases at V and 10 bases at J, with 12 bases in the middle. The CDR3 contains 14 residues. The CDR3 here is CASSPESRRSPLHF. Written as DNA, the CDR3 is TGTGCCAGCTCACCAGAGTCGCGACGATCACCCCTCCACTTT.

The J gene is TRBJ2-1, the V gene TRBV6-6, with D tentatively TRBD1 (5 bases). Trimming cost V 2 bases and J 5 bases, with 16 bases left between them. The length of the CDR3 is 16 residues. CDR1 is MNHNY, CDR2 SVGAGI, per germline (reference sequence). CDR3 protein: CASSYTHRHNNNEQFF. The CDR3 DNA reads as TGTGCCAGCAGTTACACACACAGGCACAACAACAATGAGCAGTTCTTC.